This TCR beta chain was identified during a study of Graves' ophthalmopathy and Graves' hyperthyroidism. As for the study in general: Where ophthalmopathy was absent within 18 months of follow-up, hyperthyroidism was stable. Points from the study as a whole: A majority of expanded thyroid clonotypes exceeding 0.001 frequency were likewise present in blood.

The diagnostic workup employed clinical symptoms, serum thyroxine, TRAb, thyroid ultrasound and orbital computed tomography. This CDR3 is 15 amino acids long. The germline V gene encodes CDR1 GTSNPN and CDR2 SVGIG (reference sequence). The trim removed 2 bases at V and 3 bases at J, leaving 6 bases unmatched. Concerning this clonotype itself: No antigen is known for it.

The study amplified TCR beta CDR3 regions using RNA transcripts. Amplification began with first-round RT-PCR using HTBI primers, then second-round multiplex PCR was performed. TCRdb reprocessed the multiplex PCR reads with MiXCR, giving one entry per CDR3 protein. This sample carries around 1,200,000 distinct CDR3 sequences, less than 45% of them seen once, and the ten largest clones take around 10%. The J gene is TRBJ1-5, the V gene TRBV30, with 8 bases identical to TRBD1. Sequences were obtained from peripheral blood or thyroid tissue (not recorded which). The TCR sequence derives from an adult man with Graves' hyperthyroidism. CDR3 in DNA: TGTGCCTGGAGTTCCCGGACAGGGTACAATCAGCCCCAGCATTTT. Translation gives CAWSSRTGYNQPQHF.